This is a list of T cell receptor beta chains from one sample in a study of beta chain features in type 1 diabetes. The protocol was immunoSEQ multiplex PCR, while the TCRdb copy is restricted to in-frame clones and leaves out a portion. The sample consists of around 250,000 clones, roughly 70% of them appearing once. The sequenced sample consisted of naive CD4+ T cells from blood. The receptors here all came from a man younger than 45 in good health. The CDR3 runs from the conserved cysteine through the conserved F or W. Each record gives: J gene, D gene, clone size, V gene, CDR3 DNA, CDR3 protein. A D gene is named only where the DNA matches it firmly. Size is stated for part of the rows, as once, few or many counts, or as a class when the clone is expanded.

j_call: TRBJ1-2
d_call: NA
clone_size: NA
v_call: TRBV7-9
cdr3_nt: TGTGCCAGCAGCTTAGTTGAGCTTGGCTACACCTTC
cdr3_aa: CASSLVELGYTF

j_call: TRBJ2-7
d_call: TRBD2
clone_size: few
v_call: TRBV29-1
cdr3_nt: TGCAGCGTGCGGCCTAGCGGTGTCTACGAGCAGTACTTC
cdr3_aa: CSVRPSGVYEQYF

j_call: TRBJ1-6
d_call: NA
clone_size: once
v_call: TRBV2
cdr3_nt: TGTGCCAGCAATCTAGACTCGACAGTTCCTAATTCACCCCTCCACTTT
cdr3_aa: CASNLDSTVPNSPLHF

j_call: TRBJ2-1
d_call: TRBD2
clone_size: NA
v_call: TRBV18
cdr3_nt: TGTGCCAGCTCACCGGGCGGGGGGACTTACAATGAGCAGTTCTTC
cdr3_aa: CASSPGGGTYNEQFF

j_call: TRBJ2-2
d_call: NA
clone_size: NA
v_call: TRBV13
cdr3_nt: TGTGCCAGCAGCTCCTACAATAGGGGGACCGGGGAGCTGTTTTTT
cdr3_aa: CASSSYNRGTGELFF

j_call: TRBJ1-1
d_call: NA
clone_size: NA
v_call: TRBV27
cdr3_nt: TGTGCCAGCAGTCTCCGGGGGGAAGCTTTCTTT
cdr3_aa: CASSLRGEAFF

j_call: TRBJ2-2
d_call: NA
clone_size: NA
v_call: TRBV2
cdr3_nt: TGTGCCAGCACACGGACCGGGGAGCTGTTTTTT
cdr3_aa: CASTRTGELFF

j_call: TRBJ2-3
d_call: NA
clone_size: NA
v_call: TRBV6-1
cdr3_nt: TGTGCCAGTGGCGGATCCACAGATACGCAGTATTTT
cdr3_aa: CASGGSTDTQYF

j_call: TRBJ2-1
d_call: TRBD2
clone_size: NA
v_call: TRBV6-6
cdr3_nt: TGTGCCAGCAGGAGACTAGCGGGAGGACCTAACAATGAGCAGTTCTTC
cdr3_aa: CASRRLAGGPNNEQFF

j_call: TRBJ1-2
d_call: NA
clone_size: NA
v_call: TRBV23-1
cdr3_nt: TGCGCCAGCAGTCAATCGACAGGTCACAGGGATGGCTACACCTTC
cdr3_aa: CASSQSTGHRDGYTF

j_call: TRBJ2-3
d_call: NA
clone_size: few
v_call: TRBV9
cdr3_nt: TGTGCCAGCAGCCCCCTGGGCGGGAACACAGATACGCAGTATTTT
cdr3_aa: CASSPLGGNTDTQYF

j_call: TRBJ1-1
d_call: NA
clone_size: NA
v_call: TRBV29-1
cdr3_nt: TGCAGCGTTGAAGACGAAGCTTTCTTT
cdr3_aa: CSVEDEAFF

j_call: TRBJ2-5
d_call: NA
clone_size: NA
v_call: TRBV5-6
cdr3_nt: TGTGCCAGCAGCTTGGGGCGAGAGACCCAGTACTTC
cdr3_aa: CASSLGRETQYF

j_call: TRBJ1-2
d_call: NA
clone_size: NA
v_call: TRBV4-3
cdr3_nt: TGCGCCAGCAGCCAGCTAGGACAGCACTATGGCTACACCTTC
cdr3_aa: CASSQLGQHYGYTF

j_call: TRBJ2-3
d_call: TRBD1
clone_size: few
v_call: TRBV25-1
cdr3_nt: TGTGCCAGCAGTGCGGGACAGGGCACGGATACGCAGTATTTT
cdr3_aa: CASSAGQGTDTQYF

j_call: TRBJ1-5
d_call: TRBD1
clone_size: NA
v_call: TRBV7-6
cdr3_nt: TGTGCCAGCAGCCTCGGGACAGGGCTCAATCAGCCCCAGCATTTT
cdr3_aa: CASSLGTGLNQPQHF

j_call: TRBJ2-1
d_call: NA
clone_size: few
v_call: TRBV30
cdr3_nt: TGTGCCTGGAGTGTACGGGCTAGCCTATACAATGAGCAGTTCTTC
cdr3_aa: CAWSVRASLYNEQFF

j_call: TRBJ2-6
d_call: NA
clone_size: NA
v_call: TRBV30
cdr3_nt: TGTGCCTGGAGTGCGACACGCCTGCCGGCCAACGTCCTGACTTTC
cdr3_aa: CAWSATRLPANVLTF

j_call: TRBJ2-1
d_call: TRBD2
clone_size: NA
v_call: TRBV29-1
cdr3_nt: TGCAGCGTTGACGTGGGAGGGAACCGGGGGTACAATGAGCAGTTCTTC
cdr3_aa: CSVDVGGNRGYNEQFF

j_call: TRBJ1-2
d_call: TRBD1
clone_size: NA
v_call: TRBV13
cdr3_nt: TGTGCCAGCGCCTCCTTCTTCCGGGACAGTGGCTACACCTTC
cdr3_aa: CASASFFRDSGYTF

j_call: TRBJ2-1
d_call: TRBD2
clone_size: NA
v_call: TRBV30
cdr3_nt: TGTGCCTGGAGTGTACGAGGACTAGCGGGCAGGAATGAGCAGTTCTTC
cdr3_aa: CAWSVRGLAGRNEQFF

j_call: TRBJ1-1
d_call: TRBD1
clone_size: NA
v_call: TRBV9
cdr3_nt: TGTGCCAGCAGCCCCCGGGACAGGGGGGAAGCTTTCTTT
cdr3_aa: CASSPRDRGEAFF

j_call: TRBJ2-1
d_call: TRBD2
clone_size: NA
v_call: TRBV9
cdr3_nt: TGTGCCAGCAGCGCCCCGGGACTAGCGACCTACAATGAGCAGTTCTTC
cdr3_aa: CASSAPGLATYNEQFF

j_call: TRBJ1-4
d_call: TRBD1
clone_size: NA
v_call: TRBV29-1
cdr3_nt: TGCAGCGGCCAGGGGGCTAGCGAAAAACTGTTTTTT
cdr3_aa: CSGQGASEKLFF

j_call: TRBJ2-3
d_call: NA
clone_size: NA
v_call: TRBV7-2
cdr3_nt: TGTGCCAGCAGCGTCAGAGGGCGCGGCACAGATACGCAGTATTTT
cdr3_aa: CASSVRGRGTDTQYF

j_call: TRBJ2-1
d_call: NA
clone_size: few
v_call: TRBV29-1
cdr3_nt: TGCAGCGTTCACCGGTTGCTGACCTACAATGAGCAGTTCTTC
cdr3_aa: CSVHRLLTYNEQFF

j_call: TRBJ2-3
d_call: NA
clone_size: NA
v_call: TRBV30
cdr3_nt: TGTGCCTGGGCCCCTGAGGGAGTTAGCACAGATACGCAGTATTTT
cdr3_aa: CAWAPEGVSTDTQYF

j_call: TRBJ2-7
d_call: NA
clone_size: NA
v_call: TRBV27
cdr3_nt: TGTGCCAGCAGCCGAGCGGGTTCCTACGAGCAGTACTTC
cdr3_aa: CASSRAGSYEQYF

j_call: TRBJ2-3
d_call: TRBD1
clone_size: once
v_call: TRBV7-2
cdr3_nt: TGTGCCAGCAGCTTCGGGACAGGGCTCACAGATACGCAGTATTTT
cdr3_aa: CASSFGTGLTDTQYF

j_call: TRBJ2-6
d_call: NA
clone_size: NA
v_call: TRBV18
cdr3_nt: TGTGCCAGCTCACCGCCCCGATCTGGGGCCAACGTCCTGACTTTC
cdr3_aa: CASSPPRSGANVLTF

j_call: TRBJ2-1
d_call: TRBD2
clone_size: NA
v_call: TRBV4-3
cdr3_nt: TGCGCCAGCAGCCGCGGGACTAGCGGGTTGCTGTCCTACAATGAGCAGTTCTTC
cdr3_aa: CASSRGTSGLLSYNEQFF

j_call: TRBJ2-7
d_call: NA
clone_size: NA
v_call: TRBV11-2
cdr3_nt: TGTGCCAGCAGCCCTCCAGGGGCAGGGCCCTACGAGCAGTACTTC
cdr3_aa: CASSPPGAGPYEQYF

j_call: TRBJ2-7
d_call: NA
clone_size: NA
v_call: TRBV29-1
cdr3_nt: TGCAGCGTTGTTTCAGCGCTCTCCTACGAGCAGTACTTC
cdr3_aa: CSVVSALSYEQYF

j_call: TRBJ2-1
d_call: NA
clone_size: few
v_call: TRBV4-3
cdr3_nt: TGCGCCAGCAGCCAAGATCCGCGGGCAAGCTCCTACAATGAGCAGTTCTTC
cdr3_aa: CASSQDPRASSYNEQFF

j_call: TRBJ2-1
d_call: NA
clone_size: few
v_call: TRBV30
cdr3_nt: TGTGCCTGGAGTGTACGAGGCGTTCGCTCCTACAATGAGCAGTTCTTC
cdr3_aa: CAWSVRGVRSYNEQFF

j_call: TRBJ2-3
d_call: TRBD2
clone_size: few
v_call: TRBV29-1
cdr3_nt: TGCAGCGTTGGACTAGCGGGTAACACAGATACGCAGTATTTT
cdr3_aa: CSVGLAGNTDTQYF

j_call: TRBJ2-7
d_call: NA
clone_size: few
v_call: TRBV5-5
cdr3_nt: TGTGCCAGCAGCTTGGGGCAGGGAGAAACTTACGAGCAGTACTTC
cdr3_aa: CASSLGQGETYEQYF

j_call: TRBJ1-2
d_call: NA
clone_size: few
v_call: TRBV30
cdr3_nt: TGTGCCTGGAGTGTAAACTATGGCTACACCTTC
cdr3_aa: CAWSVNYGYTF

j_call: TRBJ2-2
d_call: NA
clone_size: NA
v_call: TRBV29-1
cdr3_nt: TGCAGCGTACACCAGGGGTCCGGGGAGCTGTTTTTT
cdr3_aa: CSVHQGSGELFF

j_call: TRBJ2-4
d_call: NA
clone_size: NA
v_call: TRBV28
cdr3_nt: TGTGCCAGCAGTTTTCGCGTCAGGAGAGCCAAAAACATTCAGTACTTC
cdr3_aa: CASSFRVRRAKNIQYF

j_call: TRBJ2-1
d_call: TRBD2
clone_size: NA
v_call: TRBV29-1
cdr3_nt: TGCAGCGTTGAACCCCGACTAGCGGGAAAAAATGAGCAGTTCTTC
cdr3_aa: CSVEPRLAGKNEQFF

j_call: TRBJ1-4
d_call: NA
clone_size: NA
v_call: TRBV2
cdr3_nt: TGTGCCAGCAAAGAGGGATTCGAGGAAAAACTGTTTTTT
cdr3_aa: CASKEGFEEKLFF

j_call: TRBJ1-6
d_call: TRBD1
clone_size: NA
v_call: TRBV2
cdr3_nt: TGTGCCAGCAGTGTAACAGGGGCCTATAATTCACCCCTCCACTTT
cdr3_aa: CASSVTGAYNSPLHF

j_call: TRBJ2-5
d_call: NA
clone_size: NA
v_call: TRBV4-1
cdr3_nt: TGCGCCAGCAGCCCGGACCGGGGGACCCAGTACTTC
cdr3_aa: CASSPDRGTQYF